This T cell receptor (beta chain) was recorded in a study of liver allograft versus peripheral blood T cells. Study information: Recipients' peripheral blood T cell receptor repertoires were compared with those in transplanted livers.

This clonotype qualifies as medium-sized. TCRdb independently ran MiXCR on the reads; one entry per CDR3 protein. The data hold roughly 7,500 distinct CDR3 sequences, with under 20% observed a single time. CDR1 is MNHNS and CDR2 is SASEGT in the germline V gene. Trimming shortened V by 4 bases and J by 5 bases, and 9 bases separated the two germline ends. This CDR3 has 13 amino acids. The sequence was collected from a human patient who had a liver transplant. Some T cells may trace back to the graft donor. The rearrangement links TRBV6-1 to TRBJ1-5, with D possibly TRBD1 on 5 matching bases. This chain's CDR3 is CASSATGDQPQHF. As DNA, the CDR3 is TGTGCCAGCAGTGCCACGGGGGATCAGCCCCAGCATTTT.